This entry features one T cell receptor beta chain sequence. Antigen unknown. The V gene lost 5 bases and the J gene lost 1 base, with 11 bases spanning the gap. The CDR3 totals 14 residues. Germline lookup yields CDR1 SGHAT and CDR2 FQNNGV. Bulk tumor genomic DNA, approximately 570 ng per sample, was the template. Biopsies that were spaced far apart were taken, several per primary tumor, during surgery. With untreated, newly diagnosed non-small cell lung cancer, the patients went on to undergo curative surgery. All donors had received a new diagnosis of non-small cell lung cancer and were undergoing surgery with curative intent. This entry comes from a study of immune heterogeneity within non-small cell lung tumors. Study details: Classification of the tumors gave several squamous cell carcinomas, roughly eleven non-squamous carcinomas and 1 not otherwise specified.

TCR beta CDR3 amplification used multiplex PCR with 32 V and 13 J primers. One entry per CDR3 protein, called by TCRdb with MiXCR from the multiplex PCR reads. The sample comprises approximately 12,000 distinct CDR3 sequences, 22% of which are singletons, and 4.5% to 5.5% rests with the top ten. Regarding the study as a whole: Tumor sites within a patient were found to share identical dominant CDR3 beta clonotypes, and site-unique high-frequency clones were also present. Clonality of local T cells correlated moderately but significantly with local tumor mutational burden (R about 0.34).

The sample was lung tumor tissue. This TCR was sampled from a man in his fifties or sixties with non-small cell lung cancer. V and J are TRBV11-2 and TRBJ2-5; D not certain. Here the CDR3 reads CASSPSYSQETQYF. The DNA for the CDR3 is TGTGCCAGCAGCCCATCCTATAGCCAAGAGACCCAGTACTTC.